This T cell receptor (beta chain) stems from a study of response to subunit inactivated influenza vaccine. As regards this clonotype: Its target is not known.

TCRdb fed the RT-PCR reads into MiXCR, producing one record per CDR3 protein. The sample records around 530,000 distinct CDR3 sequences, around 11% being singletons. Findings and limits, study-wide: The study's authors posited that every seasonal influenza vaccination enlists few new T cells.

Per the germline V gene, CDR1 is SGHAT and CDR2 is FQNNGV. The CDR3 has 14 residues. V was trimmed by 4 bases and J by 2 bases, leaving 8 bases between them. The sequence was obtained from a man over 45 who received an inactivated influenza vaccine. The genes are TRBV11-2 and TRBJ2-2; possible D gene TRBD1, 6 bases. The source was PBMCs from blood, collected on the day of vaccination. CDR3 sequence: CASSSDRNTGELFF. For the CDR3, the DNA is TGTGCCAGCAGCTCGGACAGAAACACCGGGGAGCTGTTTTTT.